This T cell receptor (beta chain) was captured in a study of blood T cell repertoires in COVID-19. Across the whole study: Specimens from acute and convalescent COVID-19 originated in the United States, Italy and Spain.

The V end lost 4 bases, the J end lost 4 bases, and 10 bases lay between the germline ends. CDR1 and CDR2 (germline): LNHDA, SQIVND (reference sequence). The CDR3 is 13 amino acids. TCRdb's copy holds only in-frame clones and misses some; the assay was immunoSEQ multiplex PCR. The sample contains about 40,000 clones, around 85% of which appear only once. This chain joins TRBV19 and TRBJ1-2; unclear D gene. The TCR sequence derives from a woman aged 60-70 years with acute or convalescent COVID-19. Source material: peripheral blood. This CDR3 is CASSNGRLYGYTF. The CDR3 DNA reads TGTGCCAGTAGTAACGGGAGACTCTATGGCTACACCTTC.